The 24 T cell receptor beta chains below come from one sample, sequenced in a study of CD8+ T cells in alopecia areata. Reverse transcribed after extraction, RNA yielded cDNA as the sequencing template. Data came from immunoSEQ multiplex PCR; TCRdb stores just in-frame clones and leaves some out. The sample comprises more than 90,000 clones, less than 70% of which are singletons, and 2.8% rests with the top ten. The specimen sequenced was CD4+ T cells sorted from blood. Receptors were obtained from a human donor in good health.

This chain uses TRBV7-6 with TRBJ1-2, with D unclear. The length of the CDR3 is 14 residues. V shed 5 bases and J shed 4 bases, with 14 bases lying between them. Germline V CDR1 and CDR2: SGHVS, FNYEAQ. Here the CDR3 DNA reads TGTGCCAGCAGCCCCGGCGGAGTTGGCTATGGCTACACCTTC. It yields the protein CASSPGGVGYGYTF.

This sequence joins TRBV30 and TRBJ2-7, with D possibly matching TRBD1 (6 bases). Germline CDR1 and CDR2: GTSNPN and SVGIG (reference sequence). This CDR3 comprises 12 residues. V was clipped by 5 bases and J by 2 bases, with 10 bases between them. Written as DNA, the CDR3 is TGTGCCTGGGCGAGACAGGCCTACGAGCAGTACTTC. Encoded protein: CAWARQAYEQYF.

The sample holds a few counts of this clone. The chain has TRBV6-5 and TRBJ1-1; the D gene is possibly TRBD1 (5 bases). Germline V gives CDR1 MNHEY, CDR2 SVGAGI. The germline V and J ends were trimmed by 6 bases and 0 bases, with 11 bases remaining between them. The CDR3 has 14 amino acids. Written as DNA, the CDR3 is TGTGCCAGCAGGGCAGGGAGGTTGAACACTGAAGCTTTCTTT. Protein: CASRAGRLNTEAFF.

V usage is TRBV15 and J usage is TRBJ2-5, with D unresolved. The CDR3 is 12 amino acids. The V end was cut by 0 bases, the J end by 5 bases, with 4 bases between. Germline CDR1 reads LNHNV; CDR2 reads YYDKDF (reference sequence). The CDR3 DNA sequence: TGTGCCACCAGCAGAGATTTTGAGACCCAGTACTTC. Protein: CATSRDFETQYF.

This clone was detected only once. The chain couples TRBV6-6 to TRBJ2-5; TRBD1 matches 7 bases. V lost 5 bases to trimming and J lost 5 bases; unmatched junction nucleotides: 5. Germline loops: CDR1 MNHNY, CDR2 SVGAGI (reference sequence). The CDR3 runs 13 residues. The CDR3 DNA sequence: TGTGCCAGCAGTAAACAGGGGTTGGAGACCCAGTACTTC. Amino acid sequence: CASSKQGLETQYF.

The chain couples TRBV5-1 to TRBJ1-4, with D uncertain. Trimming removed 0 bases at V and 8 bases at J, with 11 bases between. The length of the CDR3 is 14 residues. CDR1 SGHRS and CDR2 YFSETQ come from the germline V gene. The CDR3: CASSLAPELEKLFF. CDR3 sequence (DNA): TGCGCCAGCAGCTTGGCCCCAGAGCTGGAAAAACTGTTTTTT. Full variable domain (missing parts from reference TRBV5-1 and TRBJ1-4): KAGVTQTPRYLIKTRGQQVTLSCSPISGHRSVSWYQQTPGQGLQFLFEYFSETQRNKGNFPGRFSGRQFSNSRSEMNVSTLELGDSALYLCASSLAPELEKLFFGSGTQLSVL.

This clone has only a few counts. The V gene is TRBV30, the J gene TRBJ2-3, with TRBD1 identical over 7 bases. V lost 4 bases and J lost 1; bases outside the gene matches: 5. This CDR3 region has 14 residues. The germline CDR1 and CDR2 sequences are GTSNPN and SVGIG (reference sequence). DNA of the CDR3: TGTGCCTGGATGTGGGACAGACGCACAGATACGCAGTATTTT. As protein: CAWMWDRRTDTQYF. Based on the CDR3 plus reference TRBV30 and TRBJ2-3, the full variable domain is SQTIHQWPATLVQPVGSPLSLECTVEGTSNPNLYWYRQAAGRGLQLLFYSVGIGQISSEVPQNLSASRPQDRQFILSSKKLLLSDSGFYLCAWMWDRRTDTQYFGPGTRLTVL.

The chain couples TRBV5-1 to TRBJ2-1; D might be TRBD2 (5 bases). V shed 4 bases and J shed 6 bases, with 11 bases lying between them. This CDR3 contains 13 residues. Germline V lookup: CDR1 SGHRS, CDR2 YFSETQ. DNA for the CDR3: TGCGCCAGCAGCAAACTAGAGGGCAATGAGCAGTTCTTC. Amino acids: CASSKLEGNEQFF.

The J gene is TRBJ2-5, the V gene TRBV30; D not certain. CDR3 size: 15 residues. The V end was cut by 2 bases, the J end by 2 bases, with 15 bases between. Germline lookup yields CDR1 GTSNPN and CDR2 SVGIG (reference sequence). The CDR3 sequence is CAWSLRSVGQETQYF. CDR3 DNA: TGTGCCTGGAGTTTGAGGAGCGTAGGGCAAGAGACCCAGTACTTC.

V gene TRBV19 combines with J gene TRBJ2-7, with D perhaps matching TRBD1 (6 bases). Per the germline V gene, CDR1 is LNHDA and CDR2 is SQIVND (reference sequence). The V end was cut by 5 bases, the J end by 5 bases, with 19 bases between. The CDR3 spans 15 residues. CDR3 sequence: CASSGNRDNYNEQYF. The CDR3 DNA reads as TGTGCCAGTAGTGGGAACCGGGACAACTACAACGAGCAGTACTTC. The full variable domain, with the rest looked up from reference TRBV19 and TRBJ2-7, is DGGITQSPKYLFRKEGQNVTLSCEQNLNHDAMYWYRQDPGQGLRLIYYSQIVNDFQKGDIAEGYSVSREKKESFPLTVTSAQKNPTAFYLCASSGNRDNYNEQYFGPGTRLTVT.

This clone was counted a single time. The chain uses TRBV29-1 and TRBJ2-2; D is perhaps TRBD2 (7 bases). The CDR3 length is 15 residues. The germline V and J ends were trimmed by 6 bases and 1 base, with 15 bases remaining between them. Germline CDR1 reads SQVTM; CDR2 reads ANQGSEA. CDR3 coding DNA: TGCAGCGTCCAGACAGGCGGGGGGAACACCGGGGAGCTGTTTTTT. It encodes CSVQTGGGNTGELFF.

V is TRBV7-6 and J is TRBJ2-5; TRBD2 might be the D (5 bases). The V gene lost 5 bases and the J gene lost 4 bases, with 8 bases spanning the gap. The CDR3 is 12 residues long. Germline-derived CDR1 and CDR2 are SGHVS and FNYEAQ. The CDR3 DNA reads as TGTGCCAGCAGCCGACGGGGAGAGACCCAGTACTTC. Translating gives CASSRRGETQYF.

The chain couples TRBV30 to TRBJ1-2, with a tentative D call TRBD1 (5 bases). There are 14 residues in the CDR3. Trimming shortened V by 3 bases and J by 4 bases, and 15 bases separated the two germline ends. Germline CDR1 is GTSNPN and CDR2 is SVGIG (reference sequence). The CDR3 sequence is CAWRGTLRAYGYTF. The DNA for the CDR3 is TGTGCCTGGAGGGGGACCCTCCGGGCCTATGGCTACACCTTC.

The chain combines TRBV29-1 with TRBJ1-1, with 7 bases aligning to TRBD1. The CDR3 sequence is 10 residues long. Trimming removed 3 bases from V and 14 bases from J; junction bases left unmatched: 6. Germline V gives CDR1 SQVTM, CDR2 ANQGSEA. DNA of the CDR3: TGCAGCGTTGACAGGGGGGTCCCCTTCTTT. Its protein product is CSVDRGVPFF. The full variable domain, with the rest looked up from reference TRBV29-1 and TRBJ1-1, is SAVISQKPSRDICQRGTSLTIQCQVDSQVTMMFWYRQQPGQSLTLIATANQGSEATYESGFVIDKFPISRPNLTFSTLTVSNMSPEDSSIYLCSVDRGVPFFGQGTRLTVV.

This clone was picked up one time. CDR3 nucleotides: TGCGCCAGCTCCTGGACCGCCAGCTCCTATAATTCACCCCTCCACTTT. This sequence encodes CASSWTASSYNSPLHF. The rearrangement joins TRBV10-2 to TRBJ1-6; D gene uncertain. The CDR3 contains 16 residues. V lost 8 bases to trimming and J lost 0 bases, with 14 bases between them. Germline V gives CDR1 WSHSY, CDR2 SAAADI.

The chain joins TRBV6-5 to TRBJ2-1; 7 bases map to TRBD1. CDR3 length: 14 amino acids. The V gene end was trimmed by 7 bases and the J gene end by 6 bases; junction bases not matched to a gene: 9. Germline CDR1 is MNHEY and CDR2 is SVGAGI. The CDR3 coding sequence is TGTGCCAGCATCGCCAGGGGGTTGAGCAATGAGCAGTTCTTC. Its protein product is CASIARGLSNEQFF.

J is TRBJ1-4 and V is TRBV5-1; the D is unclear. This CDR3 is built from 13 residues. Trimming shortened V by 5 bases and J by 7 bases, and 12 bases separated the two germline ends. Germline values: CDR1 SGHRS, CDR2 YFSETQ. The CDR3 here is CASRKEGIEKLFF. The CDR3 nucleotides read TGCGCCAGCAGGAAGGAGGGTATTGAAAAACTGTTTTTT.

This clone showed up just once. The CDR3 DNA is TGCGCCAGCAGCCTGCTGGACAGGGCTAACTATGGCTACACCTTC. The encoded protein is CASSLLDRANYGYTF. V gene TRBV4-1 combines with J gene TRBJ1-2; 8 positions match TRBD1. There are 15 residues in the CDR3. V was pared by 4 bases and J by 0 bases, with 4 bases of the junction left unmatched. Germline CDR1 is MGHRA and CDR2 is YSYEKL.

This clone was found a few times. The V gene is TRBV6-5, the J gene TRBJ2-1, with 10 bases aligning to TRBD2. CDR1 is MNHEY and CDR2 is SVGAGI in the germline V gene. The CDR3 runs to 16 residues. V dropped 0 bases and J dropped 9; count of bases not matched to a gene: 8. The CDR3 is CASSYSQERGGREQFF. The CDR3 DNA sequence: TGTGCCAGCAGTTACTCGCAGGAGCGGGGGGGCCGTGAGCAGTTCTTC.

The chain recombines TRBV29-1 with TRBJ2-1, with 8 bases fitting TRBD1. In germline, CDR1 is SQVTM, CDR2 ANQGSEA. The CDR3 runs to 13 residues. The CDR3 DNA reads as TGCAGTTGCCGGGACAGGTCCTACAATGAGCAGTTCTTC. The encoded protein is CSCRDRSYNEQFF.

Notes on this clone: This sample includes further DNA sequences coding for the same CDR3. The V gene is TRBV30, the J gene TRBJ1-1; maybe TRBD1 (6 bases). The CDR3 sequence is 13 residues long. Per the germline V gene, CDR1 is GTSNPN and CDR2 is SVGIG (reference sequence). Trimming removed 5 bases at V and 0 bases at J, with 10 bases between. The CDR3 protein is CAWRTALNTEAFF. DNA for the CDR3: TGTGCCTGGCGGACAGCTCTGAACACTGAAGCTTTCTTT.

This chain connects TRBV29-1 to TRBJ1-1; 7 bases are shared with TRBD1. This CDR3 has 13 amino acids. The germline CDR1 and CDR2 sequences are SQVTM and ANQGSEA. The J segment lost 1 base and the V segment lost 7 bases, leaving 6 bases of the junction unmatched. CDR3: CSGAGTANTEAFF. The CDR3 nucleotides are TGCAGCGGGGCCGGGACAGCGAACACTGAAGCTTTCTTT. Using reference TRBV29-1 and TRBJ1-1 for the parts outside the CDR3, the full variable domain is SAVISQKPSRDICQRGTSLTIQCQVDSQVTMMFWYRQQPGQSLTLIATANQGSEATYESGFVIDKFPISRPNLTFSTLTVSNMSPEDSSIYLCSGAGTANTEAFFGQGTRLTVV.

This clone appeared a few times. The V gene is TRBV19, the J gene TRBJ2-4; 7 bases align to TRBD2. The V gene's germline CDR1 is LNHDA and CDR2 SQIVND (reference sequence). The junction had 6 bases not matched to a gene; V was cut back by 7 bases and J by 6 bases. The CDR3 has 13 amino acids. CDR3 in amino acids: CASTQRGLNIQYF. CDR3 in DNA: TGTGCCAGTACGCAGCGGGGCTTAAACATTCAGTACTTC.

The chain joins TRBV30 to TRBJ2-7, with D possibly TRBD1 on 6 matching bases. Germline values: CDR1 GTSNPN, CDR2 SVGIG (reference sequence). The ends were cut back, 0 bases at V and 5 bases at J, with 11 bases in the middle. The CDR3 loop spans 13 amino acids. The CDR3 is CAWSVTRTDEQYF. CDR3 nucleotides: TGTGCCTGGAGTGTAACCAGGACAGACGAGCAGTACTTC.